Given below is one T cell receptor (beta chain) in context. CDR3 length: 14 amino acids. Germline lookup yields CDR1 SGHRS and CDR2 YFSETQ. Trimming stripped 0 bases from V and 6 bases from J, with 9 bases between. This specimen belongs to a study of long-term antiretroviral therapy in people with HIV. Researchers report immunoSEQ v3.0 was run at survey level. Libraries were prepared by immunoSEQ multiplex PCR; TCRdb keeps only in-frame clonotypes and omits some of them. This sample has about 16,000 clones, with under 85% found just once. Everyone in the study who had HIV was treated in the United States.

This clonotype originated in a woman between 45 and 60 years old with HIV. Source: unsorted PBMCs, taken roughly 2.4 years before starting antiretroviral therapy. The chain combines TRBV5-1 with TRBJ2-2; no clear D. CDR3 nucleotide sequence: TGCGCCAGCAGCTTGGCGAGGACCGCCGGGGAGCTGTTTTTT. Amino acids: CASSLARTAGELFF.